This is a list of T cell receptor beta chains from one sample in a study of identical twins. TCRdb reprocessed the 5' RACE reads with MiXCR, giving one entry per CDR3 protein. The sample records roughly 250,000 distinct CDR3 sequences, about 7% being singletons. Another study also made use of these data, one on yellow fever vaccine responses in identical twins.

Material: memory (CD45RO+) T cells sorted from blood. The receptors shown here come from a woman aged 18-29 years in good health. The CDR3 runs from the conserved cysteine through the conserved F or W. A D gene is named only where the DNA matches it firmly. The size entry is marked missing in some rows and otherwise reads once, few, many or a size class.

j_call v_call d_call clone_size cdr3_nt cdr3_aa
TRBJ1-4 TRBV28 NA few TGTGCCAGCAGTTCACAGGCAACTAATGAAAAACTGTTTTTT CASSSQATNEKLFF
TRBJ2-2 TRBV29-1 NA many TGCAGCGCCGCGGACCACCGGCGGTCCACCGGGGAGCTGTTTTTT CSAADHRRSTGELFF
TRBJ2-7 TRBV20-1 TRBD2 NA TGCAGTGCTAGAGCCCAGGGGCTAGCGGGAGAATGGTCCTACGAGCAGTACTTC CSARAQGLAGEWSYEQYF
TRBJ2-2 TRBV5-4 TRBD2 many TGTGCCAGCAGCTTGACTAGCGGGGACACCGGGGAGCTGTTTTTT CASSLTSGDTGELFF
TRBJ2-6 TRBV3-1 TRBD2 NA TGTGCCAGCAGCCGAATGGCGGGGGACCCCTCTGGGGCCAACGTCCTGACTTTC CASSRMAGDPSGANVLTF
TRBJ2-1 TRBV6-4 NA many TGTGCCAGCAGTGAAACGACCGAGGGCAATGAGCAGTTCTTC CASSETTEGNEQFF
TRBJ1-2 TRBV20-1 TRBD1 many TGCAGTGCTAGAGATCTCCTGACAGGGGGCGGCTACACCTTC CSARDLLTGGGYTF
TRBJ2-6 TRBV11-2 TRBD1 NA TGTGCCAGCAGCTTCGGACAGGGGGCTGCTGGGGCCAACGTCCTGACTTTC CASSFGQGAAGANVLTF
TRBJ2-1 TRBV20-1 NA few TGCAGTGCTAGAGTTACAGGAGGAAAAAATGAGCAGTTCTTC CSARVTGGKNEQFF
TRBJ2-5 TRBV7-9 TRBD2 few TGTGCCAGCAGCTTAGGGCACACTAGCGGGGGCCAAGAGACCCAGTACTTC CASSLGHTSGGQETQYF
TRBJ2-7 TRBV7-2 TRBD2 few TGTGCCAGCAGCTTACGGCCTAGCGGACCAATTCCCTACGAGCAGTACTTC CASSLRPSGPIPYEQYF
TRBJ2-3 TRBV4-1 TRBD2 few TGCGCCAGCAGCCTCGGAAGCGGGGGGACCTCAGATACGCAGTATTTT CASSLGSGGTSDTQYF
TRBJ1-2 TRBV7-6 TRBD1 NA TGTGCCAGCAGCTTGAGACAGGGGGCCGACTATGGCTACACCTTC CASSLRQGADYGYTF
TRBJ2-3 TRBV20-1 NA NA TGCAGTGCTAGGTCGGACACTAACACAGATACGCAGTATTTT CSARSDTNTDTQYF
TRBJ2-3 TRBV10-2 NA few TGCGCCAGCAGTGGAATACAACTTAGCACAGATACGCAGTATTTT CASSGIQLSTDTQYF
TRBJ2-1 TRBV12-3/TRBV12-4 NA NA TGTGCCAGCAGTTTTGCAGGCGACTACAATGAGCAGTTCTTC CASSFAGDYNEQFF
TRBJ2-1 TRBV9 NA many TGTGCCAGCAGCGCCCCGGGAAAAGGGTCCTACAATGAGCAGTTCTTC CASSAPGKGSYNEQFF
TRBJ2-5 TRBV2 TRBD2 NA TGTGCCAGGGCAAAGACTAGCGGGCAAGAGACCCAGTACTTC CARAKTSGQETQYF
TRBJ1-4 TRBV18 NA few TGTGCCAGCTCATCACAACGGGGTGAAAAACTGTTTTTT CASSSQRGEKLFF
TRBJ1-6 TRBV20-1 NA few TGCAGTGCTAGGGCGGGGTCCTATAATTCACCCCTCCACTTT CSARAGSYNSPLHF
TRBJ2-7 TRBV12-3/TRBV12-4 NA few TGTGCCAGCAGTTTGTTCCTTTACGAGCAGTACTTC CASSLFLYEQYF
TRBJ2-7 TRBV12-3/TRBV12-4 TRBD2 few TGTGCCAGCAGTTGGGGGACTAGCGGGACCCACGAGCAGTACTTC CASSWGTSGTHEQYF
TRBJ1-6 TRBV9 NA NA TGTGCCAGCAGCGTAGTGGAGAATTCACCCCTCCACTTT CASSVVENSPLHF
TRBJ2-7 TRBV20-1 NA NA TGCAGTGCTAGAGATGTGCGGTCGTCGACCTACGAGCAGTACTTC CSARDVRSSTYEQYF
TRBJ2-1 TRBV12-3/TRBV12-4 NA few TGTGCCAGCAAATCTCCGCTCTCCTACAATGAGCAGTTCTTC CASKSPLSYNEQFF
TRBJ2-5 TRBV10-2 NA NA TGCGCCAGCAGTGATGGCGGGATCGTACAGACCCAGTACTTC CASSDGGIVQTQYF
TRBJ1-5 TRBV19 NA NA TGTGCCAGTAGTACCGGGACAAACCAGCCCCAGCATTTT CASSTGTNQPQHF
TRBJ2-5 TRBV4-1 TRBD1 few TGCGCCAGCAAGGTTGGTCAGGGGGCAAGCGAGACCCAGTACTTC CASKVGQGASETQYF
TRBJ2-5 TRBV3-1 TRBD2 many TGTGCCAGCAGCCGTGCCGGGACTAGAGGAGAGACCCAGTACTTC CASSRAGTRGETQYF
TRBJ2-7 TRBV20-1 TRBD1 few TGCAGTGCTAGAACCCCCCCCGGGACAGGCTCCTCCTACGAGCAGTACTTC CSARTPPGTGSSYEQYF
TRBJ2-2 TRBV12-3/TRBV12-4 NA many TGTGCCAGCAGTTCTGGAGGGGGTTTCGGGGAGCTGTTTTTT CASSSGGGFGELFF
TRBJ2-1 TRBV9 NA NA TGTGCCAGCAGCGTGTTAACTGGAGGCTACAATGAGCAGTTCTTC CASSVLTGGYNEQFF
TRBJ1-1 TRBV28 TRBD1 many TGTGCCAGCACCAACCCAGGGGGAGGCACTGAAGCTTTCTTT CASTNPGGGTEAFF
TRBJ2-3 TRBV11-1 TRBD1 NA TGTGCCAGCAGTCCCCACCGGGACAGGAAGAGCACAGATACGCAGTATTTT CASSPHRDRKSTDTQYF